The 10 T cell receptor beta chains given below trace back to one sample, sequenced in a study of shared clonotypes between healthy human individuals. The repertoire was sequenced with immunoSEQ multiplex PCR; TCRdb's copy has only in-frame clones and lacks some. The sample lists around 2.3 million clones, approximately 94% occurring once. Sequenced input: naive CD4+ T cells sorted from blood. The subset was: CD45RA+ positively selected. The source is a man between 18 and 29 years old in good health.

This chain links TRBV10-3 with TRBJ1-1; no clear D. V lost 6 bases and J lost 3, with 8 bases in between. This CDR3 has 12 amino acids. Per germline, CDR1 ENHRY and CDR2 SYGVKD. The CDR3 DNA follows: TGTGCCATCAGGAGGTCGGACACTGAAGCTTTCTTT. Translation gives CAIRRSDTEAFF.

The CDR3 is CASSPGAWRAEAFF. DNA for the CDR3: TGTGCCAGTAGTCCTGGGGCGTGGAGGGCTGAAGCTTTCTTT. The chain is built from TRBV19 and TRBJ1-1; D perhaps matches TRBD1 (5 bases). Trimming pared 5 bases from V and 6 bases from J, leaving 16 bases between. The CDR3 length is 14 residues. Germline V gene data show CDR1 as LNHDA and CDR2 as SQIVND (reference sequence). The full variable domain, completed using reference TRBV19 and TRBJ1-1, is DGGITQSPKYLFRKEGQNVTLSCEQNLNHDAMYWYRQDPGQGLRLIYYSQIVNDFQKGDIAEGYSVSREKKESFPLTVTSAQKNPTAFYLCASSPGAWRAEAFFGQGTRLTVV.

The gene calls are TRBV5-1 and TRBJ1-1; 9 positions match TRBD1. After removal of 3 bases from V and 5 bases from J, the junction contained 5 bases not matched to a gene. The CDR3 runs to 14 residues. Germline values: CDR1 SGHRS, CDR2 YFSETQ. The CDR3 DNA reads TGCGCCAGCAGCTGGGGACAGGGATTTACTGAAGCTTTCTTT. It is translated as CASSWGQGFTEAFF.

The CDR3 sequence: CASSYINRQYF. The CDR3, as DNA: TGTGCCAGCAGTTACATCAATCGTCAGTACTTC. The chain links TRBV6-1 to TRBJ2-7; D remains ambiguous. Germline V lookup: CDR1 MNHNS, CDR2 SASEGT. V lost 5 bases and J lost 10, with 12 bases in between. The CDR3 runs 11 residues.

This rearrangement joins TRBV11-2 to TRBJ1-4; D is undetermined. V dropped 2 bases and J dropped 6 bases, with 10 bases sitting between them. Germline lookup yields CDR1 SGHAT and CDR2 FQNNGV. The length of the CDR3 is 14 residues. DNA for the CDR3: TGTGCCAGCAGCTTACAAACATCTCATGAAAAACTGTTTTTT. Amino acid sequence: CASSLQTSHEKLFF.

This chain joins TRBV6-6 and TRBJ2-7; 12 nucleotides line up with TRBD1. The germline V gene encodes CDR1 MNHNY and CDR2 SVGAGI (reference sequence). V gave up 4 bases and J gave up 6 bases; unmatched junction bases: 7. The CDR3 sequence is 15 residues long. The CDR3 reads CASSSTGTGGAEQYF. The CDR3, as DNA: TGTGCCAGCAGTTCCACCGGGACAGGGGGCGCCGAGCAGTACTTC.

This sequence joins TRBV5-6 and TRBJ1-2; 8 nucleotides line up with TRBD1. The CDR3 runs 16 residues. The trim removed 5 bases at V and 4 bases at J, leaving 13 bases unmatched. Germline values: CDR1 SGHDT, CDR2 YYEEEE. The CDR3 here is CASSKGRQGSIYGYTF. The CDR3 nucleotides are TGTGCCAGCAGTAAAGGAAGACAGGGGTCTATCTATGGCTACACCTTC.

J is TRBJ1-1 and V is TRBV7-9, with a weak D call TRBD1 (6 bases). There are 15 residues in the CDR3. The V end was cut by 4 bases, the J end by 2 bases, with 14 bases between. Germline CDR1 reads SEHNR; CDR2 reads FQNEAQ (reference sequence). The CDR3 DNA reads TGTGCCAGCAGCTCGAAGCCACAGGGCAACACTGAAGCTTTCTTT. Translation: CASSSKPQGNTEAFF. The entire variable domain, with the rest obtained from reference TRBV7-9 and TRBJ1-1, is as follows: DTGVSQNPRHKITKRGQNVTFRCDPISEHNRLYWYRQTLGQGPEFLTYFQNEAQLEKSRLLSDRFSAERPKGSFSTLEIQRTEQGDSAMYLCASSSKPQGNTEAFFGQGTRLTVV.

The gene calls are TRBV6-7 and TRBJ1-2, with D unclear. TRBV6-7 is designated an ORF whose function remains uncertain. The CDR3 length is 13 residues. V was trimmed by 2 bases and J by 5 bases, leaving 9 bases between them. The CDR3 DNA is TGTGCCAGCAGTTACCGGGGTGGGTATGGCTACACCTTC. Residues: CASSYRGGYGYTF.

The rearrangement links TRBV19 to TRBJ2-6; no clear D. This CDR3 contains 14 residues. V shed 7 bases and J shed 0 bases, with 7 bases lying between them. CDR1 and CDR2 (germline): LNHDA, SQIVND (reference sequence). CDR3 nucleotide sequence: TGTGCCAGTACCGCTATCTCTGGGGCCAACGTCCTGACTTTC. As protein: CASTAISGANVLTF.